This TCR beta chain was captured by sequencing in a study of control samples from healthy donors and cancer patients. Clones were read by immunoSEQ multiplex PCR, and TCRdb kept only the in-frame ones, dropping some. The repertoire holds some 79,000 clones, with over 75% as singletons. Sequencing input: blood. The clonotype originates from a woman between 50 and 59 years old in good health.

The CDR3 region has the DNA TGTGCCAGCAGCTCCTGGACAGGGTCGACCTACGAGCAGTACTTC. Protein product: CASSSWTGSTYEQYF. The V and J genes are TRBV7-2 and TRBJ2-7; 8 positions match TRBD1. The trim removed 4 bases at V and 2 bases at J, leaving 7 bases unmatched. Looked up from germline, CDR1 is SGHTA and CDR2 is FQGNSA. The CDR3 loop spans 15 amino acids.